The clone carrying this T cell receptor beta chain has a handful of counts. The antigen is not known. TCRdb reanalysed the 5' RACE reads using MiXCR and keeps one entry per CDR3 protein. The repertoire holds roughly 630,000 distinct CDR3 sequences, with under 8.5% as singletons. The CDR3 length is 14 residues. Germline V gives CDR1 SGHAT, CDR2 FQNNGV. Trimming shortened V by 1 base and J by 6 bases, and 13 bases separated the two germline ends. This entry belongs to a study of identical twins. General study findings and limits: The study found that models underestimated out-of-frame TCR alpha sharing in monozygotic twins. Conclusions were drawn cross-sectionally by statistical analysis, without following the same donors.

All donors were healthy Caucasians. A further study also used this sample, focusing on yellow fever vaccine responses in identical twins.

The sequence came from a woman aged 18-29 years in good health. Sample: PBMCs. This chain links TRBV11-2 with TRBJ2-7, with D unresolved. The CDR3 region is CASSLAVTAGEQYF. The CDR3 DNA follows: TGTGCCAGCAGCTTAGCAGTAACAGCTGGCGAGCAGTACTTC.